This T cell receptor (beta chain) was profiled in a study of OX40 agonist ivuxolimab in advanced cancers. About the study: Participants, 82.7% male, averaged around 64 years of age, ranging from roughly 23 to 80.

Germline V CDR1 and CDR2: LNHDA, SQIVND (reference sequence). The CDR3 runs to 13 residues. Trimming took 3 bases from V and 10 from J, leaving 12 bases between them. Profiling relied on immunoSEQ multiplex PCR, and the TCRdb table lists in-frame clones only, not all of them. The data show 48,000 or so clones, with roughly 81% seen just once and around 7.9% held by the top ten. The sequenced sample was CD4+ or CD8+ T cells sorted from blood, obtained in a trial of the OX40 agonist ivuxolimab. This receptor was taken from an adult with an advanced solid tumor such as melanoma, head and neck, liver or kidney cancer. V and J are TRBV19 and TRBJ2-2, with D perhaps given as TRBD1 or TRBD2 (5 bases each). The CDR3 coding sequence is TGTGCCAGTAGTATTTTCGGGGCCTCGGAGCTGTTTTTT. This gives the protein CASSIFGASELFF.